This paragraph covers one T cell receptor (beta chain) sequence. The target antigen is unknown. This sample's time point: week 11, during vaccination. Vaccinated patients received 300 ug of mutant IDH1 20-mer peptide per dose, with topical imiquimod. Newly diagnosed WHO grade 3 or 4 IDH1-mutant, ATRX-lost astrocytomas were identified in the donors. The CDR3 runs 14 residues. Trimming took off 5 bases at V and 4 bases at J, with 14 bases between the two ends. Germline V gene data show CDR1 as LNHDA and CDR2 as SQIVND (reference sequence). This entry belongs to a study of a mutant IDH1 vaccine in newly diagnosed glioma. Study at large: Treated patients, about 60% male and about 38% female, averaged approximately 40 years of age. Previous treatment comprised radiotherapy, temozolomide, or both, mostly both. Study results and limitations: A vaccine-induced immune response developed in approximately 94% of the patients.

The protocol was immunoSEQ multiplex PCR, while the TCRdb copy is restricted to in-frame clones and leaves out a portion. The repertoire holds around 66,000 clones, with over 70% as singletons. Specimen: PBMCs, collected from a glioma patient whose treatment included an IDH1 peptide vaccine. The chain employs TRBV19 and TRBJ2-5, with D possibly TRBD1 on 6 matching bases. The source is a man aged 50 to 59 with glioma. CDR3 region: CASSYTGLGETQYF. The CDR3 coding sequence is TGTGCCAGTAGTTATACAGGGCTGGGAGAGACCCAGTACTTC.